Below are 12 T cell receptor beta chains sequenced from a single sample in a study of cytomegalovirus exposure and HLA in healthy donors. The primer mix had 60 Vbeta and 13 Jbeta primers. Some clones are missing from TCRdb's copy, which holds only in-frame ones; the method was immunoSEQ multiplex PCR. The sample lists 100,000 or so clones, 75% to 85% seen once, with 3.5% to 4.5% in the top ten. The source material was PBMCs. All receptors derive from a female donor in good health and CMV-seropositive.

The sample holds a few counts of this clone. This chain joins TRBV29-1 and TRBJ2-1, with a tentative D call TRBD2 (5 bases). V gave up 2 bases and J gave up 2 bases, with 13 bases separating them. Germline lookup yields CDR1 SQVTM and CDR2 ANQGSEA. This CDR3 contains 15 residues. CDR3 in amino acids: CSVERSSRPYNEQFF. DNA of the CDR3: TGCAGCGTTGAAAGGTCTAGCCGTCCCTACAATGAGCAGTTCTTC.

The V call is TRBV7-2, the J call TRBJ1-1; a weak D match, TRBD1 (5 bases). V lost 5 bases and J 6 bases, leaving 16 bases between the germline ends. The germline V gene has CDR1 SGHTA and CDR2 FQGNSA. The CDR3 runs to 14 residues. The CDR3, as DNA: TGTGCCAGCAGCCCTAGGGGATCCGGACCTGAAGCTTTCTTT. Its translation is CASSPRGSGPEAFF.

V gene TRBV11-2 combines with J gene TRBJ2-7, with D unclear. The CDR3 spans 12 residues. The V and J ends lost 4 bases and 2 bases respectively, with 6 bases between them. Germline values: CDR1 SGHAT, CDR2 FQNNGV. The DNA for the CDR3 is TGTGCCAGCAGCTCGAGGACCTACGAGCAGTACTTC. As protein: CASSSRTYEQYF.

The rearrangement joins TRBV2 to TRBJ1-1, with a possible D match to TRBD1 (6 bases). CDR1 is SNHLY and CDR2 is FYNNEI in the germline V gene. The CDR3 sequence is 13 residues long. V was cut by 9 bases and J by 0 bases, with 11 bases left in between. The CDR3 DNA reads as TGTGCCAGTAAGGACAGATTGAACACTGAAGCTTTCTTT. This gives the protein CASKDRLNTEAFF.

J is TRBJ1-2 and V is TRBV29-1, with 10 bases matching TRBD1. V was clipped by 8 bases and J by 8 bases; unmatched bases: 8. The CDR3 runs to 12 residues. Germline CDR1 reads SQVTM; CDR2 reads ANQGSEA. The CDR3 DNA follows: TGCAGCACGTTCGGACAGGGGGGCGGCTACACCTTC. Its protein is CSTFGQGGGYTF.

The chain combines TRBV5-4 with TRBJ1-2; D remains unclear. V lost 4 bases and J 4 bases, leaving 11 bases between the germline ends. Germline CDR1 reads SGHNT; CDR2 reads YYREEE (reference sequence). This CDR3 is 13 amino acids long. The chain's CDR3 is CASSPVEGYGYTF. The CDR3 bases are TGTGCCAGCAGCCCAGTAGAGGGCTATGGCTACACCTTC.

This rearrangement joins TRBV15 to TRBJ2-1, with 9 bases matching TRBD1. Germline V CDR1 and CDR2: LNHNV, YYDKDF (reference sequence). After removal of 5 bases from V and 3 bases from J, the junction contained 2 bases not matched to a gene. The CDR3 consists of 14 residues. The CDR3 is CATSGTGYYNEQFF. CDR3 in DNA: TGTGCCACCAGCGGGACAGGGTACTACAATGAGCAGTTCTTC. The full variable domain, its missing parts supplied by reference TRBV15 and TRBJ2-1, is DAMVIQNPRYQVTQFGKPVTLSCSQTLNHNVMYWYQQKSSQAPKLLFHYYDKDFNNEADTPDNFQSRRPNTSFCFLDIRSPGLGDTAMYLCATSGTGYYNEQFFGPGTRLTVL.

This chain links TRBV4-2 with TRBJ2-2; 16 nucleotides align to TRBD2. Germline values: CDR1 LGHNA, CDR2 YNFKEQ. This CDR3 has 18 residues. After removal of 4 bases from V and 6 bases from J, the junction contained 8 bases not matched to a gene. For the CDR3, the DNA is TGTGCCAGCAGCCTCCTCGGGACTAGCGGGGGGGGAGCCGGGGAGCTGTTTTTT. Amino acid sequence: CASSLLGTSGGGAGELFF.

J is TRBJ1-4 and V is TRBV11-2; 7 positions match TRBD1. Germline V gene data show CDR1 as SGHAT and CDR2 as FQNNGV. V dropped 5 bases and J dropped 0; count of bases not matched to a gene: 3. The CDR3 length is 15 residues. The CDR3: CASSGGQTTNEKLFF. The CDR3 DNA follows: TGTGCCAGCAGCGGGGGACAGACAACTAATGAAAAACTGTTTTTT.

Details on this clone: Compared with germline, one end of the junction differs, possibly owing to a read error. The V and J genes are TRBV15 and TRBJ2-5; TRBD2 matches at 11 bases. Germline values: CDR1 LNHNV, CDR2 YYDKDF (reference sequence). The CDR3 is made up of 17 amino acids. CDR3 amino acids: CATSRDSLAGAYETQYF. The CDR3 DNA sequence: TGTGCCACCAGCAGAGACTCACTAGCGGGAGCTTACGAGACCCAATACTTC.

The chain recombines TRBV5-1 with TRBJ2-5, with 11 bases identical to TRBD2. The length of the CDR3 is 15 residues. The V gene end was trimmed by 1 base and the J gene end by 13 bases; junction bases not matched to a gene: 12. Germline V gene data show CDR1 as SGHRS and CDR2 as YFSETQ. The CDR3 nucleotides are TGCGCCAGCAGCTTGCGTAATCTAGCGGGAGGTCTCCGGTACTTC. It yields the protein CASSLRNLAGGLRYF.

The chain is built from TRBV7-8 and TRBJ1-6; D remains ambiguous. V lost 1 base and J lost 5, with 9 bases in between. Per germline, CDR1 SGHVS and CDR2 FQNEAQ. The CDR3 is made up of 15 amino acids. The CDR3 sequence: CASSLGANDNSPLHF. CDR3 nucleotide sequence: TGTGCCAGCAGCTTAGGCGCAAATGATAATTCACCCCTCCACTTT. The full variable domain, its missing parts supplied by reference TRBV7-8 and TRBJ1-6, is GAGVSQSPRYKVAKRGQDVALRCDPISGHVSLFWYQQALGQGPEFLTYFQNEAQLDKSGLPSDRFFAERPEGSVSTLKIQRTQQEDSAVYLCASSLGANDNSPLHFGNGTRLTVT.